The source of this TCR beta chain is a study of PD-1 blockade in classical Hodgkin lymphoma. The time point denotes: cycle 4 day 1 (C4D1), after more than 5 weeks of nivolumab. Following autologous stem cell transplantation, relapse occurred in every patient, and exposure to brentuximab vedotin varied. Overall study results and limits: Reports indicated that newly diagnosed patients had lower baseline TCR diversity than healthy donors did.

This clone was seen a single time. The antigen is undetermined. The CDR3 length is 12 residues. V was clipped by 10 bases and J by 3 bases, with 14 bases between them. CDR1 and CDR2 from the germline V gene are SGHNT and YYREEE (reference sequence). Clones were sequenced by immunoSEQ multiplex PCR, and TCRdb holds only the in-frame ones, with some missing. The repertoire holds 25,000 to 40,000 clones, with around 68% as singletons. The sequencing used peripheral blood mononuclear cells (PBMCs), collected before the fourth cycle of nivolumab. The rearrangement joins TRBV5-4 to TRBJ2-7; maybe TRBD1 (6 bases). The clonotype originates from a human donor with classical Hodgkin lymphoma. This CDR3 is CAGGVQGYEQYF. In nucleotides, the CDR3 is TGTGCCGGGGGCGTGCAAGGCTACGAGCAGTACTTC.